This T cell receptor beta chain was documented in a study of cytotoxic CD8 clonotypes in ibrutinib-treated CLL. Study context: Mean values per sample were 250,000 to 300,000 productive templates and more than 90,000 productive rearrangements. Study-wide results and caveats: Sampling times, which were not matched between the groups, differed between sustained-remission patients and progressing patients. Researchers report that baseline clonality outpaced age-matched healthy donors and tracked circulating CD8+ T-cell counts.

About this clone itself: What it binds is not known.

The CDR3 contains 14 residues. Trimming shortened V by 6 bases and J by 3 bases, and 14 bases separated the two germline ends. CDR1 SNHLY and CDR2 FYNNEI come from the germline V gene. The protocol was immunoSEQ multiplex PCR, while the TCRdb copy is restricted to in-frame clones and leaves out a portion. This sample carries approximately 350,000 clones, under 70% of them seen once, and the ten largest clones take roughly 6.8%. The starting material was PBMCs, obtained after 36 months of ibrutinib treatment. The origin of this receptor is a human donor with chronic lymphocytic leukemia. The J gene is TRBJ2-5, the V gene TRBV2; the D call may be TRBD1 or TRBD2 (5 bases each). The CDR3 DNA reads TGTGCCAGCAGGGGACGGTACGGCGAAGAGACCCAGTACTTC. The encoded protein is CASRGRYGEETQYF.